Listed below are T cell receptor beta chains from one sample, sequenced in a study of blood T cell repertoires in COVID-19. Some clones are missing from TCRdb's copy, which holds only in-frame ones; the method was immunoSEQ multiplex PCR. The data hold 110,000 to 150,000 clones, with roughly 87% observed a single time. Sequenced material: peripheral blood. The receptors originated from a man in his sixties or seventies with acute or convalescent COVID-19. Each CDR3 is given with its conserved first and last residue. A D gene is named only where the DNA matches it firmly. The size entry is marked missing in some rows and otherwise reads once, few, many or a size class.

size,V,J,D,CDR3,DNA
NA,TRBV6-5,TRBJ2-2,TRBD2,CASSLSSGLPGELFF,TGTGCCAGCAGCCTCTCTAGCGGGCTGCCCGGGGAGCTGTTTTTT
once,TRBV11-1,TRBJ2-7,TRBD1,CASSGGQGAVREQYF,TGTGCCAGCAGCGGGGGACAGGGGGCAGTGCGCGAGCAGTACTTC
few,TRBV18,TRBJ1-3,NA,CASSPPSPGNTIYF,TGTGCCAGCTCACCACCTAGCCCTGGAAACACCATATATTTT
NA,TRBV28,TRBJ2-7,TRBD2,CASSPRLAINFPSYEQYF,TGTGCCAGCAGCCCCAGACTAGCCATCAACTTTCCCTCCTACGAGCAGTACTTC
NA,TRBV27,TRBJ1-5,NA,CASRPGARSNQPQHF,TGTGCCAGCAGGCCCGGTGCACGTAGCAATCAGCCCCAGCATTTT
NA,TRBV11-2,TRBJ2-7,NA,CASSLRGTGPYEQYF,TGTGCCAGCAGCTTACGGGGGACGGGTCCCTACGAGCAGTACTTC
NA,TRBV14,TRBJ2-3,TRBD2,CASSSQRGGITDTQYF,TGTGCCAGCAGCTCGCAGCGGGGGGGAATCACAGATACGCAGTATTTT
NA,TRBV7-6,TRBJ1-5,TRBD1,CASSSRGQISNQPQHF,TGTGCCAGCAGCTCGAGGGGACAGATTAGCAATCAGCCCCAGCATTTT
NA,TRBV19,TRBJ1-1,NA,CASSIDGRGNTEAFF,TGTGCCAGTAGTATAGATGGGCGGGGGAACACTGAAGCTTTCTTT
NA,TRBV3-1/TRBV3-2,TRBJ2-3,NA,CASSQAAGGGTDTQYF,TGTGCCAGCAGCCAAGCGGCTGGCGGCGGCACAGATACGCAGTATTTT
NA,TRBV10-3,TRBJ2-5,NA,CAISPRGQETQYF,TGTGCCATCAGCCCGAGGGGGCAAGAGACCCAGTACTTC
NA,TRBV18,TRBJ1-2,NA,CASSPRTGGGYTF,TGTGCCAGCTCACCAAGGACGGGGGGTGGCTACACCTTC
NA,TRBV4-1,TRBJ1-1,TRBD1,CASSPGTGNRGTEAFF,TGCGCCAGCAGCCCGGGGACAGGGAATAGGGGTACTGAAGCTTTCTTT
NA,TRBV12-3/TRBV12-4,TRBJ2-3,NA,CASDYGGDTQYF,TGTGCCAGCGACTACGGAGGGGATACGCAGTATTTT
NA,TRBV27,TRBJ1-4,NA,CASSLTGGATNEKLFF,TGTGCCAGCAGTTTAACCGGGGGAGCAACTAATGAAAAACTGTTTTTT
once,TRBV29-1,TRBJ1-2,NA,CSGGAGLNGYTF,TGCAGCGGGGGGGCCGGGTTGAATGGCTACACCTTC
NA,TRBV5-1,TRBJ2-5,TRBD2,CASSLTGGQETQYF,TGCGCCAGCAGCTTGACGGGGGGCCAAGAGACCCAGTACTTC
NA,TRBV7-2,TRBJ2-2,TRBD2,CASSLGLAVNTGELFF,TGTGCCAGCAGCTTGGGACTAGCGGTAAACACCGGGGAGCTGTTTTTT
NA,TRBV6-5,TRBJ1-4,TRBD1,CASSLEDLQGKLFF,TGTGCCAGCAGTCTAGAGGACTTACAGGGGAAACTGTTTTTT
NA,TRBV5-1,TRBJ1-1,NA,CASSFNGVVNTEAFF,TGCGCCAGCAGCTTTAACGGGGTGGTGAACACTGAAGCTTTCTTT
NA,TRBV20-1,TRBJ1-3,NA,CSAGGGNTIYF,TGCAGTGCTGGGGGGGGAAACACCATATATTTT
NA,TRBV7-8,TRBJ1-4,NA,CASRGGAPNEKLFF,TGTGCCAGCAGGGGGGGGGCCCCTAATGAAAAACTGTTTTTT
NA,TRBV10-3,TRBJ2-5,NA,CAISPGKETQYF,TGTGCCATCAGTCCGGGGAAAGAGACCCAGTACTTC
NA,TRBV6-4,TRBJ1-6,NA,CASRLNRAYNSPLHF,TGTGCCAGCAGACTCAACAGGGCATATAATTCACCCCTCCACTTT
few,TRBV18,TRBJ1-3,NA,CASSAGVLSGNTIYF,TGTGCCAGCTCAGCCGGGGTACTCTCTGGAAACACCATATATTTT
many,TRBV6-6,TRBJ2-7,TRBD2,CATHGLAGGYEQYF,TGTGCCACCCACGGACTAGCGGGAGGGTACGAGCAGTACTTC
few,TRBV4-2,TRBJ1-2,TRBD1,CASSQAIGTGGYGYTF,TGTGCCAGCAGCCAGGCGATCGGGACAGGCGGCTATGGCTACACCTTC
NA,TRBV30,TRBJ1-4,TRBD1,CAWSVIPQGRKLFF,TGTGCCTGGAGCGTAATACCACAGGGGCGGAAACTGTTTTTT
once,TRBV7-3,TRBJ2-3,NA,CASSLSRGTDTQYF,TGTGCCAGCAGCTTATCACGGGGGACAGATACGCAGTATTTT
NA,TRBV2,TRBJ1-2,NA,CASSGDTPSGYTF,TGTGCCAGCAGTGGGGACACTCCGTCCGGCTACACCTTC
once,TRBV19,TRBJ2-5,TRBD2,CASSGLAGGSETQYF,TGTGCCAGTAGTGGGCTAGCGGGGGGCTCAGAGACCCAGTACTTC
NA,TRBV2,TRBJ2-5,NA,CASSDGQGRETQYF,TGTGCCAGCAGTGATGGGCAGGGCCGGGAGACCCAGTACTTC
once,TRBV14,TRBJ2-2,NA,CASSHLLVTGELFF,TGTGCCAGCAGCCATCTATTGGTTACTGGGGAGCTGTTTTTT
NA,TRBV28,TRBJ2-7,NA,CANSAGTGLVYEQYF,TGTGCCAACAGTGCTGGGACTGGACTCGTCTACGAGCAGTACTTC
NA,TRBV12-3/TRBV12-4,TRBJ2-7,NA,CASSREAYEQYF,TGTGCCAGCAGTCGAGAGGCTTACGAGCAGTACTTC
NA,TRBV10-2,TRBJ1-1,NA,CASRNPSGGGGTEAFF,TGCGCCAGCAGGAATCCTTCCGGGGGGGGCGGCACTGAAGCTTTCTTT
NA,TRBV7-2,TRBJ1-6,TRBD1,CASSLERGRYSPLHF,TGTGCCAGCAGCTTAGAAAGGGGGCGATATTCACCCCTCCACTTT
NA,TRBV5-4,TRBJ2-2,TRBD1,CASSGGTGGLRTGELFF,TGTGCCAGCAGCGGGGGGACAGGGGGCCTAAGGACCGGGGAGCTGTTTTTT
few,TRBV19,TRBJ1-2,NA,CASSKNRGRDGYTF,TGTGCCAGTAGTAAGAATAGGGGTAGGGATGGCTACACCTTC
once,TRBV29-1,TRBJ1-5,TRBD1,CSFRTGNDQPQHF,TGCAGCTTTCGGACAGGGAATGATCAGCCCCAGCATTTT
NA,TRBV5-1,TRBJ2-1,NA,CASSLGSSSGNEQFF,TGCGCCAGCAGCTTGGGGTCCTCCTCGGGCAATGAGCAGTTCTTC
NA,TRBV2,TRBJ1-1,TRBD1,CASSDRGNTEAFF,TGTGCCAGCAGCGACAGGGGGAACACTGAAGCTTTCTTT